Here is one T cell receptor beta chain with its context. Data came from immunoSEQ multiplex PCR; TCRdb stores just in-frame clones and leaves some out. In the table there are approximately 60,000 clones, around 84% of which are singletons. Patients were excluded for autoimmune disease history or systemic immunosuppression. These data originate in a study of OX40 agonist ivuxolimab in advanced cancers. This receptor was identified in an adult with an advanced solid tumor such as melanoma, head and neck, liver or kidney cancer. Here the sequenced sample was CD4+ or CD8+ T cells sorted from blood, taken in a trial of the OX40 agonist ivuxolimab.

The CDR3 reads CASSLRLDTLGDGYTF. In DNA form, the CDR3 reads TGTGCCAGCTCTCTTCGCCTTGACACCCTAGGCGATGGCTACACCTTC. The genes are TRBV18 and TRBJ1-2; D not resolved. V shed 6 bases and J shed 6 bases, with 23 bases lying between them. This CDR3 spans 16 amino acids. CDR1 is KGHSH and CDR2 is LQKENI in the germline V gene.